The T cell receptor (beta chain) described here comes from a study of T cell responses to AZD1222 COVID-19 vaccine. Here immunoSEQ multiplex PCR was the method, and the copy in TCRdb shows in-frame clones only, minus some. The table lists 90,000 to 150,000 clones, approximately 90% of them singletons. Study results and limitations: The donor group comprised mostly white British people and more females; the analysis possibly underestimated clonal diversity.

Of note for this clone: Its antigen is unidentified.

This CDR3 has 13 amino acids. Trimming removed 0 bases at V and 13 bases at J, with 15 bases between. CDR1 and CDR2 from the germline V gene are SEHNR and FQNEAQ (reference sequence). This specimen consisted of peripheral blood, obtained on day 0 of AZD1222 vaccination. The genes are TRBV7-9 and TRBJ1-2, with a tentative D call TRBD1 (5 bases). The receptor comes from an adult in good health. CDR3: CASSLAGRIQGTF. Written as DNA, the CDR3 is TGTGCCAGCAGCTTAGCGGGACGTATACAAGGCACCTTC.